The clone carrying this T cell receptor (beta chain) has only a few counts. The antigen is undetermined. Trimming stripped 0 bases from V and 3 bases from J, with 16 bases between. The CDR3 totals 16 residues. Germline loops: CDR1 SGDLS, CDR2 YYNGEE. Donors contributed one heparinised blood draw apiece, averaging roughly 100 mL. Staining for CD45RO/CCR7/CD25/CD127/CD95/CD27 allowed sorting of CD4+ naive, central memory, regulatory and stem cell-like memory cells. These data come from a study of beta chain features in type 1 diabetes. For the study at large: No patient-donor differences in age, gender, total cells or subset yield.

As every portion of the isolated RNA was reverse transcribed, the sequencing read expressed TCRB transcripts. The table came from immunoSEQ multiplex PCR; TCRdb's copy has only in-frame clones and leaves some out. Among roughly 300,000 clones listed, about a tenth were seen once. Overall study findings and caveats: Within each of all four CD4+ subsets, Type 1 diabetes patients had TCRB CDR3s that were moderately but significantly shorter. High-TCR-expressing cells could be over-represented by cDNA sequencing.

The source of this sequence is a man between 25 and 39 years old with type 1 diabetes. Sequenced: central memory CD4+ T cells from blood. J is TRBJ2-7 and V is TRBV9; D might be TRBD2 (6 bases). CDR3 nucleotide sequence: TGTGCCAGCAGCGTAGGACTAGGACTCCAGGACTACGAGCAGTACTTC. Its translation is CASSVGLGLQDYEQYF.